This entry lists 23 T cell receptor beta chains sequenced from one sample in a study of T cells in Graves' hyperthyroidism and ophthalmopathy. The investigators amplified TCR beta CDR3 regions from RNA transcripts. Researchers ran a first-round RT-PCR on the TCR CDR3 using the HTBI primer set. TCRdb reanalysed the multiplex PCR reads using MiXCR and keeps one entry per CDR3 protein. The sample includes around 540,000 distinct CDR3 sequences, around 42% of them seen just once. The specimen sequenced was peripheral blood or thyroid tissue (not recorded which). These receptors all stem from a woman aged 18-29 years with Graves' hyperthyroidism.

Concerning this clonotype itself: The junction departs from the called germline gene at one end, perhaps through a read error. This sequence joins TRBV7-2 and TRBJ1-2; 8 nucleotides align to TRBD1. This CDR3 contains 13 residues. Germline lookup yields CDR1 SGHTA and CDR2 FQGNSA. CDR3 region: CAGSELTGAGYTF. CDR3 coding DNA: TGTGCCGGCAGCGAATTGACAGGGGCCGGCTACACCTTC.

This clonotype appeared many times. The chain uses TRBV15 and TRBJ2-5, with D possibly being TRBD1 or TRBD2 (5 bases each). The ends were cut back, 6 bases at V and 4 bases at J, with 18 bases in the middle. There are 15 residues in the CDR3. Germline CDR1 LNHNV, CDR2 YYDKDF (reference sequence). CDR3 bases: TGTGCCACCAGGGGCGCCGGGACCTTGGGAGAGACCCAGTACTTC. It specifies CATRGAGTLGETQYF.

This clonotype was seen ten or more times. The chain has TRBV7-2 and TRBJ1-5; 8 bases agree with TRBD1. The trim removed 4 bases at V and 7 bases at J, leaving 6 bases unmatched. Germline lookup yields CDR1 SGHTA and CDR2 FQGNSA. There are 14 residues in the CDR3. The CDR3 DNA is TGTGCCAGCAGCTCGACAGGGGACGGGCAGCCCCAGCATTTT. It yields the protein CASSSTGDGQPQHF.

Notes on this clonotype: The junction does not match germline at one end; this may be a read error. The V call is TRBV7-4, the J call TRBJ2-5; TRBD2 matches 10 bases. The CDR3 has 18 residues. Germline CDR1 is SGHVT and CDR2 is SQSDAQ. The CDR3 DNA reads TGCGCCAGCAGCCAAGGGGCGGGGTTCGGACTAGCGGAAGAGACCCAGTACTTC. As protein: CASSQGAGFGLAEETQYF. Combining the CDR3 with reference TRBV7-4 and TRBJ2-5 gives the whole variable domain GAGVSQSPRYKVAKRGRDVALRCDSISGHVTLYWYRQTLGQGSEVLTYSQSDAQRDKSGRPSGRFSAERPERSVSTLKIQRTEQGDSAVYLCASSQGAGFGLAEETQYFGPGTRLLVL.

This clonotype has more than one count but fewer than ten. CDR3 protein: CASSQDWQGNTEAFF. CDR3 nucleotide sequence: TGTGCCAGCAGCCAAGATTGGCAGGGGAACACTGAAGCTTTCTTT. The chain carries TRBV2 and TRBJ1-1, with D perhaps TRBD1 (5 bases). CDR1 and CDR2 from the germline V gene are SNHLY and FYNNEI. The CDR3 covers 15 residues. The V end was cut by 6 bases, the J end by 1 base, with 15 bases between.

V gene TRBV20-1 combines with J gene TRBJ2-5, with no clear D. CDR1 and CDR2 (germline): DFQATT, SNEGSKA (reference sequence). The CDR3 length is 13 residues. The V gene lost 1 base and the J gene lost 5 bases, with 11 bases spanning the gap. CDR3 sequence: CSARGFNEETQYF. The CDR3 DNA follows: TGCAGTGCTAGAGGGTTCAATGAGGAGACCCAGTACTTC.

This clonotype was counted between two and nine times. The chain recombines TRBV28 with TRBJ2-5; either TRBD1 or TRBD2 may supply D (5 bases each). The germline V and J ends were trimmed by 6 bases and 5 bases, with 13 bases remaining between them. This CDR3 has 13 residues. Germline V gene data show CDR1 as MDHEN and CDR2 as SYDVKM. The CDR3 spells CASRSGLGETQYF. CDR3 DNA sequence: TGTGCCAGCAGGTCGGGGCTGGGGGAGACCCAGTACTTC.

This sequence joins TRBV20-1 and TRBJ2-5, with 9 bases matching TRBD1. Unmatched junction bases numbered 7, after V lost 3 bases and J lost 5 bases. The CDR3 has 14 amino acids. Germline CDR1 and CDR2: DFQATT and SNEGSKA (reference sequence). CDR3 coding DNA: TGCAGTGCTAGGAAACAGGGGGCGGGTGAGACCCAGTACTTC. Translated: CSARKQGAGETQYF.

This clonotype was observed a single time. A clone one base away is much larger, so this may be a read error. The V call is TRBV24-1, the J call TRBJ2-2; perhaps D is TRBD1 or TRBD2 (5 bases each). Germline CDR1 is KGHDR and CDR2 is SFDVKD. The CDR3 is made up of 15 amino acids. V was clipped by 0 bases and J by 4 bases, with 8 bases between them. The CDR3 nucleotides are TGTGCCACCAGTGATTTGCCGGGGCGCACCGGGGAGCTGTTTTTT. This translates into CATSDLPGRTGELFF.

Many counts were recorded for this clonotype. V usage is TRBV15 and J usage is TRBJ2-2; TRBD1 matches at 7 bases. V lost 4 bases, J lost 0 bases, and 5 bases stayed unmatched. The germline gives CDR1 LNHNV, CDR2 YYDKDF (reference sequence). The CDR3 contains 16 residues. The CDR3 reads CATSKAGTANTGELFF. DNA of the CDR3: TGTGCCACCAGCAAAGCCGGGACAGCGAACACCGGGGAGCTGTTTTTT.

In the case of this clonotype: One end of the junction does not line up with germline, which may come from a read error. V usage is TRBV7-2 and J usage is TRBJ1-2; 9 bases map to TRBD1. The CDR3 length is 16 residues. In germline, CDR1 is SGHTA, CDR2 FQGNSA. CDR3 bases: TGCGCCAGCAGCCGTACGGGACAGGGAGCGTACTATGGCTACACCTTC. The encoded protein is CASSRTGQGAYYGYTF.

The V gene is TRBV29-1, the J gene TRBJ1-2, with D possibly TRBD1 on 6 matching bases. Trimming pared 6 bases from V and 2 bases from J, leaving 16 bases between. The CDR3 is made up of 14 amino acids. CDR1 and CDR2 (germline): SQVTM, ANQGSEA. The CDR3 region is CSVDWTEDNYGYTF. For the CDR3, the DNA is TGCAGCGTAGATTGGACAGAGGACAACTATGGCTACACCTTC.

The chain recombines TRBV24-1 with TRBJ1-4; TRBD1 matches 8 bases. The CDR3 is 15 residues long. V lost 3 bases and J lost 8; bases outside the gene matches: 7. Germline V lookup: CDR1 KGHDR, CDR2 SFDVKD. This CDR3 reads CATSDNGQGAEKLFF. CDR3 nucleotide sequence: TGTGCCACCAGTGATAACGGACAGGGTGCGGAAAAACTGTTTTTT.

The chain uses TRBV20-1 and TRBJ1-1, with D possibly TRBD1 on 5 matching bases. Germline V gene lookup returns CDR1 DFQATT and CDR2 SNEGSKA (reference sequence). The CDR3 has 13 amino acids. Trimming pared 7 bases from V and 4 bases from J, leaving 16 bases between. For the CDR3, the DNA is TGCAGTGTTGCGACGGGGGGGGTCACTGAAGCTTTCTTT. This encodes CSVATGGVTEAFF.

This clonotype came up many times. The chain couples TRBV6-6 to TRBJ1-5; D not resolved. Germline CDR1 MNHNY, CDR2 SVGAGI (reference sequence). This CDR3 is built from 14 residues. Trimming left V 5 bases short and J 0 bases short, with 8 bases between. CDR3 in amino acids: CASSMGNSNQPQHF. CDR3 DNA sequence: TGTGCCAGCAGTATGGGTAATAGCAATCAGCCCCAGCATTTT.

The chain uses TRBV20-1 and TRBJ2-7; unclear D gene. V lost 1 base and J lost 2, with 12 bases in between. Germline-derived CDR1 and CDR2 are DFQATT and SNEGSKA (reference sequence). The CDR3 runs 14 residues. CDR3 loop: CSARVSSVPYEQYF. The DNA for the CDR3 is TGCAGTGCTAGAGTTTCCTCAGTACCCTACGAGCAGTACTTC.

This clonotype came up a few times. This chain uses TRBV30 with TRBJ1-1; TRBD1 matches 8 bases. V trimming: 5 bases; J trimming: 0 bases; junction bases outside the gene matches: 2. The CDR3 is 13 residues long. The germline V gene encodes CDR1 GTSNPN and CDR2 SVGIG (reference sequence). CDR3 DNA sequence: TGTGCCTGGGCAGGGGGCATGAACACTGAAGCTTTCTTT. Protein: CAWAGGMNTEAFF.

In nucleotides, the CDR3 is TGTGCCAGCAGCCCATCAACGGGACCGGGCTGGAAGCGGCAAGAGACCCAGTACTTC. It encodes CASSPSTGPGWKRQETQYF. The chain combines TRBV2 with TRBJ2-5; possibly TRBD1 or TRBD2 for D (5 bases each). This CDR3 contains 19 residues. Germline CDR1 is SNHLY and CDR2 is FYNNEI. The ends were cut back, 6 bases at V and 2 bases at J, with 28 bases in the middle.

This clonotype was recorded a few times. This chain connects TRBV5-5 to TRBJ1-5; perhaps TRBD1 as D (5 bases). The CDR3 loop spans 15 amino acids. The germline V gene has CDR1 SGHKS and CDR2 YYEKEE (reference sequence). V lost 2 bases to trimming and J lost 2 bases, with 11 bases between them. The CDR3 here is CASSFRLQGNQPQHF. CDR3 in DNA: TGTGCCAGCAGCTTTAGGCTACAGGGCAATCAGCCCCAGCATTTT.

This clonotype was seen a handful of times. A much larger clone differs by one base, so this may be a read error. V gene TRBV29-1 combines with J gene TRBJ2-5; D is undetermined. V lost 3 bases and J 9 bases, leaving 17 bases between the germline ends. Germline assignment: CDR1 SQVTM and CDR2 ANQGSEA. The CDR3 spans 13 residues. The CDR3 DNA reads as TGCAGCGTTGATGACACGGGCGTCGAGGCCCAGTACTTC. Protein product: CSVDDTGVEAQYF.

This rearrangement joins TRBV5-1 to TRBJ2-2; D uncertain. The germline gives CDR1 SGHRS, CDR2 YFSETQ. Trimming left V 4 bases short and J 4 bases short, with 8 bases between. This CDR3 comprises 13 residues. The CDR3 spells CASSDSPTGELFF. The CDR3 nucleotides are TGCGCCAGCAGCGATTCCCCCACCGGGGAGCTGTTTTTT. Full variable domain (rest looked up from reference TRBV5-1 and TRBJ2-2): KAGVTQTPRYLIKTRGQQVTLSCSPISGHRSVSWYQQTPGQGLQFLFEYFSETQRNKGNFPGRFSGRQFSNSRSEMNVSTLELGDSALYLCASSDSPTGELFFGEGSRLTVL.

There are a few counts of this clonotype. The gene calls are TRBV20-1 and TRBJ2-5, with 9 nucleotides matching TRBD2. From germline, CDR1 is DFQATT and CDR2 SNEGSKA (reference sequence). The CDR3 loop spans 13 amino acids. The ends lost 5 bases at V and 5 bases at J; junction bases unmatched: 6. The CDR3 spells CSADLGTSETQYF. The CDR3 DNA is TGCAGTGCTGATCTGGGGACTAGCGAGACCCAGTACTTC.

This clonotype was seen a handful of times. The rearrangement links TRBV4-1 to TRBJ2-5; 9 bases match TRBD2. The CDR3 extends over 16 amino acids. The V and J ends lost 0 bases and 5 bases, in that order; junction bases with no gene match: 7. Germline lookup yields CDR1 MGHRA and CDR2 YSYEKL. Here the CDR3 DNA reads TGCGCCAGCAGCCAAGATCGGGTAGCGGGAGAGGAGACCCAGTACTTC. Its protein is CASSQDRVAGEETQYF.